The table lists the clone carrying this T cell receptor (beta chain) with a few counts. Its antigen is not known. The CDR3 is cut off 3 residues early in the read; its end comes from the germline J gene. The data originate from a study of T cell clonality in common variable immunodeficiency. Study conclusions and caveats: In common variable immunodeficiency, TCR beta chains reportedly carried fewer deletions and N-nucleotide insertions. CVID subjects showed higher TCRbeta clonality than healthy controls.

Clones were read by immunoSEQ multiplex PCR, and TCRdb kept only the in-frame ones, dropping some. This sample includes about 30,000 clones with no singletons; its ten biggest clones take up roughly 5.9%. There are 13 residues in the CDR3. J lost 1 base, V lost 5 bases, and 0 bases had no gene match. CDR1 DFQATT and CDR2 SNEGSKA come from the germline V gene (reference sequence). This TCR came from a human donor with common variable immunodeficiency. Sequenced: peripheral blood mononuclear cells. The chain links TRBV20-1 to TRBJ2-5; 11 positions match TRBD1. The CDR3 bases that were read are TGCAGTGCTGGGACAGGGGGCCAAGAGACC. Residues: CSAGTGGQET. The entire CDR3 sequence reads CSAGTGGQETQYF.